This is a list of T cell receptor beta chains from one sample in a study of shared clonotypes between healthy human individuals. Sequenced by immunoSEQ multiplex PCR; TCRdb stores in-frame clones only, minus some. Of over 750,000 clones detected, approximately 96% appear once; the ten largest clones hold around 0.25%. The sequenced material came from naive CD8+ T cells sorted from blood. Receptor source: a man aged 25-45 years in good health. Each CDR3 is given with its conserved first and last residue. D genes are given only for firm matches. Expanded clones get a size class; other rows say once, few or many, or leave the size out.

clone_size	v_call	j_call	d_call	cdr3_aa	cdr3_nt
.	TRBV27	TRBJ2-6	TRBD2	CASSLVSLAGFSGANVLTF	TGTGCCAGCAGTTTAGTGAGTCTAGCGGGTTTCTCTGGGGCCAACGTCCTGACTTTC
.	TRBV5-5	TRBJ1-6	.	CASSLGRDRSPLHF	TGTGCCAGCAGCTTGGGCAGGGATCGATCACCCCTCCACTTT
.	TRBV9	TRBJ2-6	.	CASSVGALVNSGANVLTF	TGTGCCAGCAGCGTAGGAGCGTTGGTTAACTCTGGGGCCAACGTCCTGACTTTC
.	TRBV7-9	TRBJ2-1	TRBD2	CASSLAMTSDNEQFF	TGTGCCAGCAGCTTAGCGATGACTAGCGACAATGAGCAGTTCTTC
.	TRBV10-2	TRBJ2-5	TRBD1	CASTGTGLRETQYF	TGCGCCAGCACCGGGACAGGGTTAAGAGAGACCCAGTACTTC
.	TRBV29-1	TRBJ2-4	.	CSAMDNAFNLAKNIQYF	TGCAGCGCTATGGACAACGCGTTTAACCTAGCCAAAAACATTCAGTACTTC
.	TRBV5-1	TRBJ2-3	TRBD2	CASRNPTSGTANTQYF	TGCGCCAGCAGAAACCCCACTAGCGGGACGGCAAATACGCAGTATTTT
.	TRBV9	TRBJ2-7	.	CASSRGYEQYF	TGTGCCAGCAGCCGGGGTTACGAGCAGTACTTC
.	TRBV4-1	TRBJ2-7	TRBD1	CASSLYGGQGNYEQYF	TGCGCCAGCAGCCTATACGGAGGACAGGGGAACTACGAGCAGTACTTC
once	TRBV13	TRBJ2-1	.	CASSFSSLGDNEQFF	TGTGCCAGCAGCTTTTCCAGCCTTGGGGACAATGAGCAGTTCTTC
.	TRBV28	TRBJ1-5	.	CASSFSGDGFLGNQPQHF	TGTGCCAGCAGTTTTTCGGGGGACGGGTTTTTGGGCAATCAGCCCCAGCATTTT
.	TRBV11-2	TRBJ2-7	TRBD1	CASSFDRGVKNEQYF	TGTGCCAGCAGCTTCGACAGGGGAGTAAAGAACGAGCAGTACTTC
.	TRBV7-9	TRBJ1-5	.	CASSSTLEGQPQHF	TGTGCCAGCAGCTCCACCCTAGAGGGTCAGCCCCAGCATTTT
.	TRBV7-3	TRBJ2-2	TRBD2	CASSRPLAGPNTGELFF	TGTGCCAGCAGCCGCCCCTTAGCGGGACCGAACACCGGGGAGCTGTTTTTT
once	TRBV14	TRBJ2-3	.	CASSQVGGIPDTQYF	TGTGCCAGCAGCCAAGTCGGGGGCATCCCAGATACGCAGTATTTT
.	TRBV18	TRBJ2-2	TRBD2	CASSPLAGATGELFF	TGTGCCAGCTCACCACTAGCGGGAGCCACCGGGGAGCTGTTTTTT
.	TRBV7-9	TRBJ2-7	.	CAGGGAGKPYEQYF	TGTGCCGGCGGCGGTGCGGGGAAGCCCTACGAGCAGTACTTC
.	TRBV11-2	TRBJ1-1	TRBD1	CASSHRTGGLMPEAFF	TGTGCCAGCAGCCACCGGACAGGGGGCCTTATGCCTGAAGCTTTCTTT
.	TRBV4-2	TRBJ2-7	.	CASSQDWVNYEQYF	TGTGCCAGCAGCCAAGACTGGGTTAACTACGAGCAGTACTTC
.	TRBV7-9	TRBJ2-7	.	CASSRLAYEQYF	TGTGCCAGCAGCCGACTAGCCTACGAGCAGTACTTC
.	TRBV7-2	TRBJ1-1	.	CASSPRTALMNTEAFF	TGTGCCAGCAGCCCTCGGACAGCACTAATGAACACTGAAGCTTTCTTT
.	TRBV4-2	TRBJ2-7	.	CASSLTPNEQYF	TGTGCCAGCAGCTTGACACCCAACGAGCAGTACTTC
.	TRBV7-6	TRBJ2-2	TRBD2	CASSLRGGSNTGELFF	TGTGCCAGCAGCTTACGGGGCGGGAGTAACACCGGGGAGCTGTTTTTT
.	TRBV5-4	TRBJ2-5	.	CASTLRGAGVETQYF	TGTGCCAGCACCCTAAGGGGGGCAGGCGTAGAGACCCAGTACTTC
.	TRBV7-9	TRBJ2-6	.	CASSPLEAGWGANVLTF	TGTGCCAGCAGCCCCCTGGAGGCGGGATGGGGGGCCAACGTCCTGACTTTC
.	TRBV13	TRBJ2-4	.	CASSFRNIQYF	TGTGCCAGCAGCTTCAGGAACATTCAGTACTTC
.	TRBV27	TRBJ2-5	TRBD1	CASSLSGTAQETQYF	TGTGCCAGCAGTTTATCAGGGACAGCCCAAGAGACCCAGTACTTC
.	TRBV29-1	TRBJ2-7	.	CSVAPALRGNLYEQYF	TGCAGCGTTGCTCCCGCTTTGCGGGGTAACCTCTACGAGCAGTACTTC
.	TRBV7-9	TRBJ2-2	TRBD1	CASSLPRDRNTGELFF	TGTGCCAGCAGCTTACCAAGGGACAGGAACACCGGGGAGCTGTTTTTT
.	TRBV29-1	TRBJ2-7	.	CSVDGLGGTTYEQYF	TGCAGCGTTGACGGGCTGGGCGGGACCACCTACGAGCAGTACTTC
.	TRBV6-5	TRBJ2-7	TRBD2	CASAPSGSGEQYF	TGTGCCAGCGCGCCTAGCGGGAGTGGTGAGCAGTACTTC
.	TRBV27	TRBJ2-7	.	CASSLLGVSGSYEQYF	TGTGCCAGCAGTTTATTGGGGGTTTCCGGCTCCTACGAGCAGTACTTC
.	TRBV2	TRBJ2-7	TRBD1	CASSEAQGQRTYEQYF	TGTGCCAGCAGTGAAGCGCAGGGACAGCGGACCTACGAGCAGTACTTC
.	TRBV7-9	TRBJ2-7	TRBD2	CASSSGEGPYEQYF	TGTGCCAGCAGCTCCGGGGAGGGCCCCTACGAGCAGTACTTC
.	TRBV7-2	TRBJ2-1	.	CASSLDSGGLNEQFF	TGTGCCAGCAGCTTAGACAGTGGGGGGCTTAATGAGCAGTTCTTC
.	TRBV11-2	TRBJ2-7	TRBD1	CASSWGQAGYEQYF	TGTGCCAGCAGCTGGGGACAGGCCGGCTACGAGCAGTACTTC
.	TRBV19	TRBJ1-1	TRBD1	CASSTDRGNTEAFF	TGTGCCAGTAGTACGGACAGGGGTAACACTGAAGCTTTCTTT
.	TRBV27	TRBJ2-4	.	CASSDRNIQYF	TGTGCCAGCAGCGACAGAAACATTCAGTACTTC
.	TRBV19	TRBJ1-1	.	CASSIGGGGNTEAFF	TGTGCCAGTAGTATCGGAGGCGGGGGGAACACTGAAGCTTTCTTT
.	TRBV27	TRBJ2-7	.	CASSFGTGYEQYF	TGTGCCAGCAGTTTCGGGACGGGCTACGAGCAGTACTTC
.	TRBV27	TRBJ2-2	.	CASSLAAGELFF	TGTGCCAGCAGTCTCGCCGCCGGGGAGCTGTTTTTT
.	TRBV15	TRBJ1-3	TRBD1	CATSWLPGQGNTIYF	TGTGCCACCAGCTGGTTGCCGGGACAGGGAAACACCATATATTTT
.	TRBV4-3	TRBJ2-3	TRBD2	CASSQDTSSGSGTQYF	TGCGCCAGCAGCCAAGATACCTCTAGCGGGAGTGGTACGCAGTATTTT
.	TRBV9	TRBJ2-2	.	CASSTRVTNTGELFF	TGTGCCAGCAGCACCCGGGTTACCAACACCGGGGAGCTGTTTTTT
.	TRBV28	TRBJ2-2	.	CASSYPRGSGELFF	TGTGCCAGCAGTTACCCCCGGGGGTCCGGGGAGCTGTTTTTT
.	TRBV10-2	TRBJ1-2	.	CASRQLDGYTF	TGCGCCAGTCGTCAATTGGATGGCTACACCTTC
.	TRBV5-4	TRBJ1-1	.	CASSFTGGTEAFF	TGTGCCAGCAGCTTTACGGGGGGCACTGAAGCTTTCTTT
.	TRBV28	TRBJ2-1	.	CASIKNWGFGYNEQFF	TGTGCCAGCATCAAAAATTGGGGTTTCGGCTACAATGAGCAGTTCTTC
.	TRBV27	TRBJ2-1	.	CASSSRQRRINEQFF	TGTGCCAGCAGTTCCCGGCAACGTCGGATCAATGAGCAGTTCTTC
.	TRBV7-9	TRBJ1-1	.	CASSAPGATQGGNTEAFF	TGTGCCAGCAGCGCCCCTGGGGCCACACAGGGTGGGAACACTGAAGCTTTCTTT
.	TRBV7-8	TRBJ1-3	.	CASSSAGRPSGNTIYF	TGTGCCAGCAGCTCCGCGGGACGGCCGTCTGGAAACACCATATATTTT
.	TRBV2	TRBJ1-1	.	CASIPGLKTEAFF	TGTGCCAGCATTCCGGGACTGAAGACTGAAGCTTTCTTT
once	TRBV6-5	TRBJ2-1	TRBD1	CASSPGQNNEQFF	TGTGCCAGCAGTCCGGGACAGAATAATGAGCAGTTCTTC
.	TRBV11-2	TRBJ2-1	.	CASSLVGGVYNEQFF	TGTGCCAGCAGCTTAGTTGGGGGAGTTTACAATGAGCAGTTCTTC
.	TRBV27	TRBJ2-1	TRBD2	CASKSGSSYNEQFF	TGTGCCAGCAAGAGCGGGAGCTCCTACAATGAGCAGTTCTTC
.	TRBV5-6	TRBJ2-7	TRBD2	CASSSPTSGSEQYF	TGTGCCAGCAGCTCCCCGACTAGCGGGAGCGAGCAGTACTTC